The 30 T cell receptor beta chains below all came from one sample that was sequenced in a study of siplizumab effects on memory and regulatory T cells. The repertoire was sequenced with immunoSEQ multiplex PCR; TCRdb's copy has only in-frame clones and lacks some. The sample lists about 100,000 clones, approximately 92% occurring once. Sequencing used CD4+ T cells sorted from blood. The receptors stem from a human donor in good health. Some clones in this sample may be carry-over from other donors' samples.

The chain is built from TRBV6-1 and TRBJ2-1; a weak D match, TRBD1 (7 bases). Trimming left V 6 bases short and J 4 bases short, with 16 bases between. Germline values: CDR1 MNHNS, CDR2 SASEGT. The length of the CDR3 is 15 residues. Written as DNA, the CDR3 is TGTGCCAGCAGGAAACAGGGGACTCGATACAATGAGCAGTTCTTC. This translates into CASRKQGTRYNEQFF.

The chain links TRBV29-1 to TRBJ1-2; tentatively, D is TRBD1 (5 bases). The V gene lost 0 bases and the J gene lost 5 bases, with 13 bases spanning the gap. Germline V gives CDR1 SQVTM, CDR2 ANQGSEA. The CDR3 loop spans 14 amino acids. The CDR3 is CSVEDTDSKYGYTF. The DNA for the CDR3 is TGCAGCGTTGAAGATACCGACAGCAAGTATGGCTACACCTTC.

The V and J genes are TRBV2 and TRBJ2-2; D perhaps matches TRBD2 (5 bases). This CDR3 region has 14 residues. Germline lookup yields CDR1 SNHLY and CDR2 FYNNEI. V was clipped by 6 bases and J by 0 bases, with 8 bases between them. The CDR3 reads CASSSSPNTGELFF. Written as DNA, the CDR3 is TGTGCCAGCAGCTCTAGCCCGAACACCGGGGAGCTGTTTTTT.

V usage is TRBV19 and J usage is TRBJ2-1, with D uncertain. The length of the CDR3 is 14 residues. The V gene's germline CDR1 is LNHDA and CDR2 SQIVND (reference sequence). The V end was cut by 5 bases, the J end by 1 base, with 9 bases between. CDR3 sequence: CASSLTVSYNEQFF. CDR3 sequence (DNA): TGTGCCAGTAGTTTGACGGTTTCCTACAATGAGCAGTTCTTC.

The chain carries TRBV5-1 and TRBJ2-3, with 12 bases aligning to TRBD2. J was trimmed by 6 bases and V by 0 bases; bases with no gene match: 8. The CDR3 is 17 residues long. Germline V gene data show CDR1 as SGHRS and CDR2 as YFSETQ. DNA of the CDR3: TGCGCCAGCAGCTTGGGGACTAGCGGGACTCGGTGGGATACGCAGTATTTT. Protein: CASSLGTSGTRWDTQYF.

This chain links TRBV9 with TRBJ1-4, with D uncertain. The CDR3 sequence is 12 residues long. The V end was cut by 4 bases, the J end by 4 bases, with 5 bases between. Germline values: CDR1 SGDLS, CDR2 YYNGEE. The DNA for the CDR3 is TGTGCCAGCAGCTTGAATAATGAAAAACTGTTTTTT. Protein: CASSLNNEKLFF.

This sequence joins TRBV29-1 and TRBJ2-2; TRBD1 agrees at 7 bases. In germline, CDR1 is SQVTM, CDR2 ANQGSEA. Trimming took 6 bases from V and 7 from J; bases not matched to a gene: 5. The CDR3 length is 12 residues. Written as DNA, the CDR3 is TGCAGCGTCGACAGGGCGGTCGGGGAGCTGTTTTTT. Protein product: CSVDRAVGELFF.

V gene TRBV6-5 combines with J gene TRBJ1-5; no clear D gene. Between the trimmed V and J ends, which lost 6 bases and 0 bases, there was a span of 6 bases. Germline CDR1 reads MNHEY; CDR2 reads SVGAGI. CDR3 length: 13 amino acids. CDR3 DNA sequence: TGTGCCAGCAGCAGAGATAGCAATCAGCCCCAGCATTTT. Its translation is CASSRDSNQPQHF.

This rearrangement joins TRBV4-1 to TRBJ1-4, with D perhaps TRBD1 (6 bases). With 4 bases removed from V and 4 bases from J, the gap between germline ends came to 25 bases. The germline V gene encodes CDR1 MGHRA and CDR2 YSYEKL. There are 19 residues in the CDR3. CDR3 protein: CASSLRKLGARNGNEKLFF. In DNA form, the CDR3 reads TGCGCCAGCAGCCTCCGCAAGCTGGGGGCTCGAAATGGTAATGAAAAACTGTTTTTT.

This sequence joins TRBV6-6 and TRBJ2-3; 8 nucleotides match TRBD2. The trim removed 3 bases at V and 3 bases at J, leaving 5 bases unmatched. The CDR3 spans 15 residues. Germline V gene sequence: CDR1 MNHNY, CDR2 SVGAGI (reference sequence). The CDR3 is CASSYGGTRTDTQYF. Here the CDR3 DNA reads TGTGCCAGCAGTTATGGAGGGACTAGAACAGATACGCAGTATTTT.

This chain uses TRBV14 with TRBJ2-7, with D possibly being TRBD2 (6 bases). The germline V gene encodes CDR1 SGHDN and CDR2 FVKESK. The CDR3 sequence is 15 residues long. The ends were cut back, 5 bases at V and 0 bases at J, with 14 bases in the middle. CDR3 nucleotide sequence: TGTGCCAGCAGCTCAAGCGGGCCAATCTCCTACGAGCAGTACTTC. It translates to CASSSSGPISYEQYF.

The chain has TRBV27 and TRBJ2-3, with D perhaps matching TRBD1 (6 bases). The CDR3 runs to 14 residues. V lost 5 bases and J 2 bases, leaving 11 bases between the germline ends. Germline V gives CDR1 MNHEY, CDR2 SMNVEV (reference sequence). The CDR3 protein is CASSPGHYTDTQYF. In nucleotides, the CDR3 is TGTGCCAGCAGTCCGGGACACTACACAGATACGCAGTATTTT.

The gene calls are TRBV28 and TRBJ2-1; TRBD2 matches at 9 bases. The CDR3 sequence is 15 residues long. Trimming removed 5 bases from V and 8 bases from J; junction bases left unmatched: 10. CDR1 MDHEN and CDR2 SYDVKM come from the germline V gene. CDR3 bases: TGTGCCAGCAGTCCTCTAGCGGGATCAAGTTATGAGCAGTTCTTC. This sequence encodes CASSPLAGSSYEQFF.

This clone was counted once. V usage is TRBV6-1 and J usage is TRBJ2-5; 10 bases are shared with TRBD2. CDR1 MNHNS and CDR2 SASEGT come from the germline V gene. The CDR3 runs 15 residues. Trimming took 2 bases from V and 6 from J; bases not matched to a gene: 6. CDR3 sequence: CASSEKAGGPQTQYF. In DNA, the CDR3 is TGTGCCAGCAGTGAAAAAGCGGGAGGGCCGCAGACCCAGTACTTC.

This sequence joins TRBV5-1 and TRBJ2-7; the D gene is possibly TRBD2 (8 bases). Germline CDR1 SGHRS, CDR2 YFSETQ. The CDR3 extends over 15 amino acids. V shed 3 bases and J shed 3 bases, with 16 bases lying between them. CDR3 DNA sequence: TGCGCCAGCAGCTGGGGGACAGCGGGAGACTACGAGCAGTACTTC. Its translation is CASSWGTAGDYEQYF.

This chain links TRBV18 with TRBJ2-7; the D is unclear. The CDR3 is made up of 13 amino acids. The germline gives CDR1 KGHSH, CDR2 LQKENI. Deletions cut 8 bases from V and 1 base from J, with 12 bases between. The CDR3, as DNA: TGTGCCAGCACCCGCCCGGAATCCTACGAGCAGTACTTC. Translating it yields CASTRPESYEQYF.

In its sample, this clone was seen once. This rearrangement joins TRBV29-1 to TRBJ2-2, with a weak D call TRBD2 (6 bases). The germline CDR1 and CDR2 sequences are SQVTM and ANQGSEA. Trimming removed 6 bases from V and 3 bases from J, with 23 bases in between. This CDR3 contains 17 residues. CDR3 nucleotides: TGCAGCGTCGGACCCCCAGGGACTCACCTCGACACCGGGGAGCTGTTTTTT. Translation: CSVGPPGTHLDTGELFF.

The V gene is TRBV2, the J gene TRBJ2-3; 9 bases line up with TRBD2. This CDR3 is built from 15 residues. Germline V gene lookup returns CDR1 SNHLY and CDR2 FYNNEI. Losses at the gene ends were 10 bases for V and 2 bases for J; bases not matched to a gene: 10. In DNA form, the CDR3 reads TGTGCCACACAAAATCTGGGACTAGCCACAGATACGCAGTATTTT. Protein sequence: CATQNLGLATDTQYF.

The chain couples TRBV5-4 to TRBJ2-1; 7 positions match TRBD2. The CDR3 has 14 amino acids. From germline, CDR1 is SGHNT and CDR2 YYREEE (reference sequence). Trimming cost V 7 bases and J 2 bases; bases outside gene matches: 6. CDR3 DNA: TGTGCCAGCGCCGCAGCGGGACCCTACAATGAGCAGTTCTTC. It yields the protein CASAAAGPYNEQFF.

The CDR3 DNA is TGTGCCAGCAGCCTTGGTAGTAGCGGGAGAAACAATGAGCAGTTCTTC. Protein: CASSLGSSGRNNEQFF. The V and J genes are TRBV5-5 and TRBJ2-1, with TRBD2 identical over 9 bases. Germline CDR1 reads SGHKS; CDR2 reads YYEKEE (reference sequence). This CDR3 is 16 amino acids long. V gave up 4 bases and J gave up 5 bases; unmatched junction bases: 10.

The chain is built from TRBV30 and TRBJ2-1; 8 nucleotides line up with TRBD1. The CDR3 is made up of 18 amino acids. Germline assignment: CDR1 GTSNPN and CDR2 SVGIG (reference sequence). The J segment lost 0 bases and the V segment lost 0 bases, leaving 10 bases of the junction unmatched. For the CDR3, the DNA is TGTGCCTGGAGTGTATATCCCTCACAGGGGGTCTCCTACAATGAGCAGTTCTTC. It translates to CAWSVYPSQGVSYNEQFF.

This clone turned up a few times. The rearrangement joins TRBV11-2 to TRBJ2-1, with D tentatively TRBD2 (5 bases). This CDR3 region has 13 residues. Trimming stripped 6 bases from V and 6 bases from J, with 12 bases between. The V gene's germline CDR1 is SGHAT and CDR2 FQNNGV. The CDR3 coding sequence is TGTGCCAGCAGATCGGCGGGTCTCAATGAGCAGTTCTTC. Its protein product is CASRSAGLNEQFF.

The V gene is TRBV18, the J gene TRBJ2-7; 14 bases match TRBD2. The CDR3 is made up of 17 amino acids. CDR1 is KGHSH, CDR2 LQKENI, per germline. J was trimmed by 6 bases and V by 3 bases; bases with no gene match: 10. This CDR3 reads CASSPLGTSGRMIEQYF. In DNA form, the CDR3 reads TGTGCCAGCTCACCCCTTGGGACTAGCGGGAGAATGATCGAGCAGTACTTC.

The chain combines TRBV29-1 with TRBJ2-2; possibly TRBD1 or TRBD2 for D (5 bases each). The germline V and J ends were trimmed by 1 base and 5 bases, with 11 bases remaining between them. Germline V gene data show CDR1 as SQVTM and CDR2 as ANQGSEA. The CDR3 runs 14 residues. The CDR3 protein is CSVEGPGRTGELFF. The CDR3, as DNA: TGCAGCGTTGAAGGGCCGGGGCGTACCGGGGAGCTGTTTTTT.

The V call is TRBV7-3, the J call TRBJ2-3; D call uncertain. Trimming took off 3 bases at V and 3 bases at J, with 13 bases between the two ends. Germline assignment: CDR1 SGHTA and CDR2 FQGTGA. The length of the CDR3 is 15 residues. Written as DNA, the CDR3 is TGTGCCAGCAGCTTTTCGCCTACGAGTACAGATACGCAGTATTTT. Amino acid sequence: CASSFSPTSTDTQYF. Full variable domain (rest looked up from reference TRBV7-3 and TRBJ2-3): GAGVSQTPSNKVTEKGKYVELRCDPISGHTALYWYRQSLGQGPEFLIYFQGTGAADDSGLPNDRFFAVRPEGSVSTLKIQRTERGDSAVYLCASSFSPTSTDTQYFGPGTRLTVL.

The chain carries TRBV4-2 and TRBJ2-2; D is undetermined. In germline, CDR1 is LGHNA, CDR2 YNFKEQ. The CDR3 extends over 14 amino acids. Trimming shortened V by 0 bases and J by 4 bases, and 6 bases separated the two germline ends. CDR3 amino acids: CASSQESGTGELFF. The CDR3 nucleotides read TGTGCCAGCAGCCAAGAATCCGGCACCGGGGAGCTGTTTTTT.

This chain uses TRBV6-1 with TRBJ1-5, with unresolved D. In germline, CDR1 is MNHNS, CDR2 SASEGT. The CDR3 extends over 13 amino acids. The germline V and J ends were trimmed by 3 bases and 0 bases, with 3 bases remaining between them. The CDR3 is CASSDYSNQPQHF. The CDR3 region has the DNA TGTGCCAGCAGTGATTATAGCAATCAGCCCCAGCATTTT.

This chain uses TRBV6-1 with TRBJ1-1, with a weak D call TRBD1 (5 bases). Trimming shortened V by 6 bases and J by 8 bases, and 16 bases separated the two germline ends. CDR3 length: 13 amino acids. The germline V gene encodes CDR1 MNHNS and CDR2 SASEGT. DNA for the CDR3: TGTGCCAGCAGAATCATGGGGGGGGACGAAGCTTTCTTT. It codes for CASRIMGGDEAFF.

The chain has TRBV29-1 and TRBJ2-7; D might be TRBD1 or TRBD2, each matching 5 bases. The V gene lost 7 bases and the J gene lost 3 bases, with 10 bases spanning the gap. This CDR3 contains 11 residues. CDR1 and CDR2 (germline): SQVTM, ANQGSEA. CDR3 amino acids: CSGRTHYEQYF. For the CDR3, the DNA is TGCAGCGGGAGGACACACTACGAGCAGTACTTC.

The gene calls are TRBV29-1 and TRBJ2-6; D not resolved. V lost 6 bases, J lost 4 bases, and 13 bases lay in between. The length of the CDR3 is 14 residues. Looked up from germline, CDR1 is SQVTM and CDR2 is ANQGSEA. The DNA for the CDR3 is TGCAGCGTAGCGATAAGTGCCGGGGCCAACGTCCTGACTTTC. It encodes CSVAISAGANVLTF. Full variable domain (outside the CDR3, taken from reference TRBV29-1 and TRBJ2-6): SAVISQKPSRDICQRGTSLTIQCQVDSQVTMMFWYRQQPGQSLTLIATANQGSEATYESGFVIDKFPISRPNLTFSTLTVSNMSPEDSSIYLCSVAISAGANVLTFGAGSRLTVL.